The clone carrying this TCR beta chain showed up just once. The PCR used 60 Vbeta and 13 Jbeta primers. Repertoires were generated with immunoSEQ multiplex PCR, while TCRdb's copy carries only in-frame clones and drops some. The sample consists of about 140,000 clones, 79% of them appearing once. Germline CDR1 reads SGHNT; CDR2 reads YYREEE (reference sequence). V lost 0 bases to trimming and J lost 2 bases, with 8 bases between them. The CDR3 loop spans 14 amino acids. These data come from a study of cytomegalovirus exposure and HLA in healthy donors. Sequencing was done on a sample of PBMCs. The chain links TRBV5-4 to TRBJ2-5; D perhaps matches TRBD1 (5 bases). The sequence derives from a man in his forties in good health and CMV-seropositive. CDR3 amino acids: CASSLVQGQETQYF. The CDR3 DNA reads TGTGCCAGCAGCTTGGTCCAGGGACAAGAGACCCAGTACTTC.